This T cell receptor beta chain appears in the sequencing data of a study of early T cells in non-severe SARS-CoV-2 infection. For the study at large: Sequencing was performed on bulk RNA from unsorted whole blood, leaving chains unpaired.

Separate cDNA molecules each had unique molecular identifiers attached to them. Each CDR3 protein is one row after TCRdb ran MiXCR on the 5' RACE reads. The table has 87,000 or so distinct CDR3 sequences, 9% to 15% seen once. V was trimmed by 3 bases and J by 0 bases, leaving 5 bases between them. There are 13 residues in the CDR3. Germline assignment: CDR1 MNHEY and CDR2 SVGAGI. The rearrangement joins TRBV6-5 to TRBJ2-5; no clear D. Material for sequencing was whole blood. The TCR originated in an adult who was a healthcare worker with PCR-confirmed SARS-CoV-2 infection or an uninfected control (not recorded which). The DNA for the CDR3 is TGTGCCAGCAGTTATAACTACCAAGAGACCCAGTACTTC. Protein: CASSYNYQETQYF.